This passage covers 17 T cell receptor beta chains from one sample sequenced in a study of blood T cell repertoires in COVID-19. Method: immunoSEQ multiplex PCR; TCRdb's copy keeps in-frame clones and lacks some. The table has 130,000 to 150,000 clones, roughly 78% seen once. Sequencing was carried out using peripheral blood. These receptors were taken from a human donor with acute or convalescent COVID-19. The donor label of this sample is uncertain.

J is TRBJ1-2 and V is TRBV9; D is possibly TRBD1 (5 bases). This CDR3 is built from 14 residues. Looked up from germline, CDR1 is SGDLS and CDR2 is YYNGEE. Trimming removed 0 bases from V and 1 base from J, with 7 bases in between. CDR3 nucleotide sequence: TGTGCCAGCAGCGTAGGGACAAATAACTATGGCTACACCTTC. Protein product: CASSVGTNNYGYTF.

The V gene is TRBV30, the J gene TRBJ1-6; 12 bases align to TRBD1. Trimming took 3 bases from V and 10 from J; bases not matched to a gene: 7. The CDR3 covers 15 residues. Germline assignment: CDR1 GTSNPN and CDR2 SVGIG (reference sequence). CDR3 in DNA: TGTGCCTGGAGCAAAGGGACAGGGGGCAACTCACCCCTCCACTTT. This codes for CAWSKGTGGNSPLHF.

The gene calls are TRBV6-5 and TRBJ2-2, with 9 positions matching TRBD2. CDR1 is MNHEY and CDR2 is SVGAGI in the germline V gene. The CDR3 has 14 residues. V lost 10 bases to trimming and J lost 5 bases; unmatched junction nucleotides: 8. Here the CDR3 reads CATPGLATTGELFF. CDR3 DNA: TGTGCCACCCCTGGACTAGCGACTACCGGGGAGCTGTTTTTT.

This clone was recorded only once. The chain carries TRBV6-1 and TRBJ1-2; maybe TRBD1 (5 bases). The germline V and J ends were trimmed by 3 bases and 0 bases, with 11 bases remaining between them. Germline CDR1 is MNHNS and CDR2 is SASEGT. The CDR3 is 15 residues long. CDR3 DNA sequence: TGTGCCAGCAGTGACGGGGGGGTGCCTAACTATGGCTACACCTTC. Its translation: CASSDGGVPNYGYTF.

The V and J genes are TRBV27 and TRBJ1-1, with D maybe TRBD1 (5 bases). V was clipped by 4 bases and J by 1 base, with 19 bases between them. The CDR3 is made up of 17 amino acids. Germline V CDR1 and CDR2: MNHEY, SMNVEV (reference sequence). The CDR3 DNA reads as TGTGCCAGCAGTTCCCCCCGGCCAGGGCCGACGAACACTGAAGCTTTCTTT. Translation: CASSSPRPGPTNTEAFF.

Only a few counts were recorded for this clone. The chain carries TRBV5-1 and TRBJ2-5, with 11 bases that match TRBD2. V trimming: 4 bases; J trimming: 3 bases; junction bases outside the gene matches: 8. This CDR3 region has 16 residues. The germline V gene encodes CDR1 SGHRS and CDR2 YFSETQ. The CDR3 spells CASSPGTSGYKETQYF. CDR3 sequence (DNA): TGCGCCAGCAGCCCCGGGACTAGCGGATATAAAGAGACCCAGTACTTC.

V is TRBV5-4 and J is TRBJ1-1; a possible D gene is TRBD1 (6 bases). The V gene's germline CDR1 is SGHNT and CDR2 YYREEE (reference sequence). The CDR3 has 15 residues. The ends were cut back, 1 base at V and 1 base at J, with 11 bases in the middle. The CDR3 DNA reads TGTGCCAGCAGCTTGCCACAGGGCGGGAACACTGAAGCTTTCTTT. It specifies CASSLPQGGNTEAFF.

The gene calls are TRBV2 and TRBJ2-3; D ambiguous. Trimming shortened V by 2 bases and J by 6 bases, and 15 bases separated the two germline ends. The CDR3 is made up of 15 amino acids. The germline CDR1 and CDR2 sequences are SNHLY and FYNNEI. CDR3 amino acids: CASSETHSFRDTQYF. The CDR3 DNA reads TGTGCCAGCAGTGAAACTCACAGCTTTAGGGATACGCAGTATTTT. Full variable domain (outside the CDR3, taken from reference TRBV2 and TRBJ2-3): EPEVTQTPSHQVTQMGQEVILRCVPISNHLYFYWYRQILGQKVEFLVSFYNNEISEKSEIFDDQFSVERPDGSNFTLKIRSTKLEDSAMYFCASSETHSFRDTQYFGPGTRLTVL.

The chain is built from TRBV5-1 and TRBJ2-5; maybe TRBD1 (6 bases). CDR1 and CDR2 from the germline V gene are SGHRS and YFSETQ. The CDR3 covers 14 residues. Trimming took off 5 bases at V and 2 bases at J, with 13 bases between the two ends. The CDR3 spells CASSQGRGQETQYF. The CDR3 DNA reads TGCGCCAGCAGTCAAGGAAGGGGGCAAGAGACCCAGTACTTC.

The chain employs TRBV10-1 and TRBJ1-6, with 9 bases identical to TRBD1. The CDR3 covers 16 residues. V lost 5 bases, J lost 10 bases, and 12 bases stayed unmatched. In germline, CDR1 is WNHNN, CDR2 SYGVQD (reference sequence). CDR3 residues: CASSTGGLPARSPLHF. Written as DNA, the CDR3 is TGCGCCAGCAGTACAGGGGGCCTCCCGGCCAGGTCACCCCTCCACTTT.

A word on this clone: A read error may produce the germline difference seen at one junction end. The V gene is TRBV2, the J gene TRBJ2-7, with D unresolved. Germline V gene lookup returns CDR1 SNHLY and CDR2 FYNNEI. This CDR3 has 11 residues. CDR3 DNA sequence: TGTGCCAGCAGTGAAGGTTTCCTATCCCACTTC. Translation: CASSEGFLSHF.

CDR3 DNA: TGTGCCAGCTCACTAGATACAGGACGGGAAGCTTTCTTT. Translated, it gives CASSLDTGREAFF. The V and J genes are TRBV18 and TRBJ1-1, with D maybe TRBD1 (5 bases). The V and J ends lost 4 bases and 8 bases respectively, with 14 bases between them. There are 13 residues in the CDR3. The V gene's germline CDR1 is KGHSH and CDR2 LQKENI. Looking up the rest from reference TRBV18 and TRBJ1-1 gives the full variable domain: NAGVMQNPRHLVRRRGQEARLRCSPMKGHSHVYWYRQLPEEGLKFMVYLQKENIIDESGMPKERFSAEFPKEGPSILRIQQVVRGDSAAYFCASSLDTGREAFFGQGTRLTVV.

The chain combines TRBV29-1 with TRBJ1-1, with TRBD1 identical over 9 bases. With 6 bases clipped from V and 6 bases from J, the junction kept 2 bases outside the gene matches. This CDR3 has 11 amino acids. Germline loops: CDR1 SQVTM, CDR2 ANQGSEA. CDR3 region: CSVQGASEAFF. The CDR3 DNA follows: TGCAGCGTACAGGGGGCGTCTGAAGCTTTCTTT.

This clone was seen a single time. The rearrangement uses TRBV7-8 and TRBJ1-1; D possibly corresponds to TRBD1 (6 bases). The CDR3 is 17 residues long. Trimming cost V 4 bases and J 0 bases, with 18 bases left between them. Per the germline V gene, CDR1 is SGHVS and CDR2 is FQNEAQ. The CDR3 coding sequence is TGTGCCAGCAGCTCCGCTCGCGGGGGCCTAATGAACACTGAAGCTTTCTTT. Protein product: CASSSARGGLMNTEAFF.

The chain is built from TRBV6-5 and TRBJ2-7; TRBD1 agrees at 10 bases. Germline V gene lookup returns CDR1 MNHEY and CDR2 SVGAGI. The J segment lost 4 bases and the V segment lost 4 bases, leaving 4 bases of the junction unmatched. The CDR3 consists of 14 residues. CDR3 residues: CASSSGQGTYEQYF. CDR3 DNA: TGTGCCAGCAGTTCGGGACAGGGGACGTACGAGCAGTACTTC.

This clone was observed many times. The rearrangement uses TRBV18 and TRBJ2-2; D is perhaps TRBD1 (5 bases). The CDR3 has 14 amino acids. The germline V gene encodes CDR1 KGHSH and CDR2 LQKENI. The V gene lost 1 base and the J gene lost 3 bases, with 6 bases spanning the gap. CDR3 sequence reads: CASSPRRDTGELFF. CDR3 sequence (DNA): TGTGCCAGCTCACCACGCAGGGACACCGGGGAGCTGTTTTTT.

This chain joins TRBV3-1 (or the pseudogene TRBV3-2) and TRBJ1-2; D unresolved. Deletions cut 2 bases from V and 6 bases from J, with 10 bases between. The CDR3 is made up of 13 amino acids. Germline values: CDR1 LGHDT, CDR2 YNNKEL (reference sequence). The CDR3 DNA reads as TGTGCCAGCAGCCAAAATGGGCCCGATGGCTACACCTTC. The encoded protein is CASSQNGPDGYTF.